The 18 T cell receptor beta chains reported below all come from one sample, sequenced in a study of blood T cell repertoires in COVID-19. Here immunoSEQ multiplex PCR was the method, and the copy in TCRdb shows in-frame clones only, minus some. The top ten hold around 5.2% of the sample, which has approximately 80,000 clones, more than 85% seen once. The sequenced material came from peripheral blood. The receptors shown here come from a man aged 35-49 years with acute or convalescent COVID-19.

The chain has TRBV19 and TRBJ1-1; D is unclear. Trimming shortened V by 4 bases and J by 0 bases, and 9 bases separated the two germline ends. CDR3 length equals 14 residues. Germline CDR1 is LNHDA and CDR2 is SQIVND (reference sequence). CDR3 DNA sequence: TGTGCCAGTAGTACCCAGATCATGAACACTGAAGCTTTCTTT. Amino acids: CASSTQIMNTEAFF.

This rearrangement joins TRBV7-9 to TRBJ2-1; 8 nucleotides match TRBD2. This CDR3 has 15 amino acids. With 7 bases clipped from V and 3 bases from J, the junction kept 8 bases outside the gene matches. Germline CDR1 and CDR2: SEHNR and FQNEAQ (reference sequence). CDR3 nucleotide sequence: TGTGCCAGCACCCGAAAGCGGGGGAACTACAATGAGCAGTTCTTC. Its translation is CASTRKRGNYNEQFF. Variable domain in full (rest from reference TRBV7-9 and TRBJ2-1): DTGVSQNPRHKITKRGQNVTFRCDPISEHNRLYWYRQTLGQGPEFLTYFQNEAQLEKSRLLSDRFSAERPKGSFSTLEIQRTEQGDSAMYLCASTRKRGNYNEQFFGPGTRLTVL.

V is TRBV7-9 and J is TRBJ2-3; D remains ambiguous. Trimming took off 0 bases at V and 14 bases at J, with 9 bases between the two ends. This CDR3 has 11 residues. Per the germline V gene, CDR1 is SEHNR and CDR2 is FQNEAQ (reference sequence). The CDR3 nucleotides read TGTGCCAGCAGCTTAGCGAGTCTGTGGTATTTT. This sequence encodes CASSLASLWYF.

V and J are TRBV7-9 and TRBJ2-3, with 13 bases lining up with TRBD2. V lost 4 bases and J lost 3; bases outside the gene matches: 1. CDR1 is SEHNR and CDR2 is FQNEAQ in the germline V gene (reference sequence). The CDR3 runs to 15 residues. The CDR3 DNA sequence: TGTGCCAGCAGCTCGGGACTAGCGGGGACAGATACGCAGTATTTT. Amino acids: CASSSGLAGTDTQYF.

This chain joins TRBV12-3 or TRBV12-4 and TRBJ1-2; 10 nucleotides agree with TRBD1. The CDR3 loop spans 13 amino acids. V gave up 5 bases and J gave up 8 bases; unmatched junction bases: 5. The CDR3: CASSKDRGQGYTF. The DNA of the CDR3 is TGTGCCAGCAGTAAAGACAGGGGGCAAGGCTACACCTTC.

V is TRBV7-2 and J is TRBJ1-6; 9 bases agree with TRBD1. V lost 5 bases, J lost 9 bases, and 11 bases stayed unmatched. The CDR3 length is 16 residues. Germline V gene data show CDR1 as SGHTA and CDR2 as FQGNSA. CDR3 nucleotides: TGTGCCAGCAGCCCAGACCCTTGGGACAGGGTTTCACCCCTCCACTTT. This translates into CASSPDPWDRVSPLHF.

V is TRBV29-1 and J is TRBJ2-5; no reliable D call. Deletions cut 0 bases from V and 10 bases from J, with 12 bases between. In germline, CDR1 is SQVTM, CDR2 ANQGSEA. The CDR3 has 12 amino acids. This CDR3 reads CSVEDQASYQYF. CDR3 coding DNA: TGCAGCGTTGAAGACCAAGCCTCCTACCAGTACTTC. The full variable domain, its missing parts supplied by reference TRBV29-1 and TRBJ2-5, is SAVISQKPSRDICQRGTSLTIQCQVDSQVTMMFWYRQQPGQSLTLIATANQGSEATYESGFVIDKFPISRPNLTFSTLTVSNMSPEDSSIYLCSVEDQASYQYFGPGTRLLVL.

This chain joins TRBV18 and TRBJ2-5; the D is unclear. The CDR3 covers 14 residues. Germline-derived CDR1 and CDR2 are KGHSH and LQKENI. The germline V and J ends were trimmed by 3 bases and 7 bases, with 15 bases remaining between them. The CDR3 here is CASSPLETARTQYF. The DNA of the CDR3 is TGTGCCAGCTCACCCCTTGAAACCGCGAGGACCCAGTACTTC.

In DNA form, the CDR3 reads TGTGCCAGCAGTTCGGGACAGGGGGGAATGGCCGGGGAGCTGTTTTTT. Encoded protein: CASSSGQGGMAGELFF. This rearrangement joins TRBV6-2 or TRBV6-3 to TRBJ2-2; 11 nucleotides align to TRBD1. The ends lost 4 bases at V and 6 bases at J; junction bases unmatched: 7. Germline V CDR1 and CDR2: MNHEY, SVGEGT. The CDR3 has 16 amino acids.

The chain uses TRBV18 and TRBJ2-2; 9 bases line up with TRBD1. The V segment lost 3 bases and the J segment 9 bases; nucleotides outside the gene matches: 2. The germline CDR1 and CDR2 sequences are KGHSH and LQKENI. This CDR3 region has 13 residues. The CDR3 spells CASSPDRGRELFF. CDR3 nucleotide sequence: TGTGCCAGCTCACCGGACAGGGGCAGGGAGCTGTTTTTT.

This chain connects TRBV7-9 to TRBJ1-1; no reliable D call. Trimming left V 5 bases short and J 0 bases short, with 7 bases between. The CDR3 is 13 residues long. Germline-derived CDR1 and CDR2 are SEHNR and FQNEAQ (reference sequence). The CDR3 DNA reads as TGTGCCAGCAGCCAAACGGTGAACACTGAAGCTTTCTTT. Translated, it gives CASSQTVNTEAFF.

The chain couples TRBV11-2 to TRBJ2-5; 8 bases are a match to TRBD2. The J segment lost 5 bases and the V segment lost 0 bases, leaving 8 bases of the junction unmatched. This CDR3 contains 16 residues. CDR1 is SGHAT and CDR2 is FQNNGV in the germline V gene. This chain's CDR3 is CASSLERGLVRETQYF. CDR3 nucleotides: TGTGCCAGCAGCTTAGAACGGGGACTAGTCCGGGAGACCCAGTACTTC.

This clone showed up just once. CDR3: CASSYSLPRNNQPQHF. CDR3 bases: TGTGCCAGCAGTTACTCACTGCCGAGAAACAATCAGCCCCAGCATTTT. The V gene is TRBV6-6, the J gene TRBJ1-5; D is uncertain. The germline V gene encodes CDR1 MNHNY and CDR2 SVGAGI (reference sequence). Trimming removed 0 bases at V and 3 bases at J, with 12 bases between. The CDR3 is made up of 16 amino acids.

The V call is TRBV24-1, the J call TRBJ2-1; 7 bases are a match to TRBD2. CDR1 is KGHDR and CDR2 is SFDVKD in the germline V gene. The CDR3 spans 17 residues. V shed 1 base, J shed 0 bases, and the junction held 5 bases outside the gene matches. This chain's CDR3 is CATSDLVAGSSYNEQFF. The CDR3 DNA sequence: TGTGCCACCAGTGATTTAGTAGCGGGTAGCTCCTACAATGAGCAGTTCTTC.

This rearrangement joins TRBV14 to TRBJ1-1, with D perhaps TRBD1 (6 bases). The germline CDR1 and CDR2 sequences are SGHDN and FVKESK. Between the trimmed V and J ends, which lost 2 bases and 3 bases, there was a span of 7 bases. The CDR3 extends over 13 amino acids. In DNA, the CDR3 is TGTGCCAGCAGCCAAAACAGGGACACTGAAGCTTTCTTT. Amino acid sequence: CASSQNRDTEAFF.

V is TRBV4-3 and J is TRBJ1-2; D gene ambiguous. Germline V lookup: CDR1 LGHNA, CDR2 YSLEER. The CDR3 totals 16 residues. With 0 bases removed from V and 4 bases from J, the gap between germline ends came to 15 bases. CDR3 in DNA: TGCGCCAGCAGCCAAGATATCCGACTATTACTCTATGGCTACACCTTC. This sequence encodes CASSQDIRLLLYGYTF.

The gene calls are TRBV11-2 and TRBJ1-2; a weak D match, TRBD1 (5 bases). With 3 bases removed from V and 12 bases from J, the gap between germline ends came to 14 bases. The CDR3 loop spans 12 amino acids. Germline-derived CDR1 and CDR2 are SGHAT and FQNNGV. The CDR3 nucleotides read TGTGCCAGCAGCTTCGTGGGGGGGACCGACACCTTC. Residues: CASSFVGGTDTF.

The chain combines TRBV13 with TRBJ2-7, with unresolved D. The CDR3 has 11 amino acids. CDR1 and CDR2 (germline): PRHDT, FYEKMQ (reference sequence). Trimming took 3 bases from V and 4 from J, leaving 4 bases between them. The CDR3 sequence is CASSLSYEQYF. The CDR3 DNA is TGTGCCAGCAGCTTGTCTTACGAGCAGTACTTC.